One sample yielded the 12 T cell receptor beta chains listed below, sequenced in a study of blood T cell repertoires in COVID-19. This table comes from immunoSEQ multiplex PCR, and its TCRdb copy is limited to in-frame clones, with some not included. This table has roughly 200,000 clones, roughly 78% appearing once. Sequenced material: peripheral blood. The receptors shown here come from a woman older than 75 with active or convalescent COVID-19.

In its sample, this clone was seen once. The genes are TRBV30 and TRBJ1-1, with unresolved D. The length of the CDR3 is 12 residues. Germline assignment: CDR1 GTSNPN and CDR2 SVGIG (reference sequence). The V end was cut by 2 bases, the J end by 0 bases, with 4 bases between. CDR3 protein: CAWSPMNTEAFF. CDR3 nucleotide sequence: TGTGCCTGGAGTCCAATGAACACTGAAGCTTTCTTT.

The chain joins TRBV10-3 to TRBJ2-5; 8 bases align to TRBD1. V dropped 7 bases and J dropped 4; count of bases not matched to a gene: 11. Germline V CDR1 and CDR2: ENHRY, SYGVKD. This CDR3 is 15 amino acids long. The chain's CDR3 is CAINPGQGRTETQYF. CDR3 DNA sequence: TGTGCCATCAATCCAGGACAGGGCCGGACAGAGACCCAGTACTTC.

The chain joins TRBV5-4 to TRBJ2-5; 8 nucleotides align to TRBD2. Germline V gene lookup returns CDR1 SGHNT and CDR2 YYREEE (reference sequence). The CDR3 covers 14 residues. The V segment lost 4 bases and the J segment 5 bases; nucleotides outside the gene matches: 7. DNA of the CDR3: TGTGCCAGCAGCCCACCCGGGGGGGCCGAGACCCAGTACTTC. It specifies CASSPPGGAETQYF.

The CDR3 bases are TGTGCCAGCAGTCCACTAATACTCAGGGGGCGGGGAGGAGGCTACACCTTC. Translation: CASSPLILRGRGGGYTF. The chain has TRBV28 and TRBJ1-2; 8 bases are shared with TRBD1. The V and J ends lost 5 bases and 8 bases, in that order; junction bases with no gene match: 19. Per the germline V gene, CDR1 is MDHEN and CDR2 is SYDVKM. The CDR3 has 17 amino acids.

This clone was counted only a few times. This chain joins TRBV10-1 and TRBJ1-5; D gene uncertain. The CDR3 is 11 amino acids. Germline V CDR1 and CDR2: WNHNN, SYGVQD (reference sequence). V dropped 8 bases and J dropped 5 bases, with 7 bases sitting between them. CDR3 amino acids: CASPTDQPQHF. CDR3 coding DNA: TGCGCCAGCCCAACAGATCAGCCCCAGCATTTT.

V is TRBV5-1 and J is TRBJ2-7, with 10 positions matching TRBD1. Germline values: CDR1 SGHRS, CDR2 YFSETQ. V was pared by 0 bases and J by 4 bases, with 10 bases of the junction left unmatched. The CDR3 loop spans 17 amino acids. Here the CDR3 DNA reads TGCGCCAGCAGCTTGGCCCCCGGGACAGGGGTAGGGTACGAGCAGTACTTC. Translating it yields CASSLAPGTGVGYEQYF.

This clone showed up just once. This sequence joins TRBV5-1 and TRBJ1-1; possibly TRBD1 for D (5 bases). Germline V gene lookup returns CDR1 SGHRS and CDR2 YFSETQ. CDR3 length equals 14 residues. V lost 1 base to trimming and J lost 6 bases, with 13 bases between them. The CDR3 nucleotides are TGCGCCAGCAGCTTGCGGGGGGATGGGGCTGAAGCTTTCTTT. Translating gives CASSLRGDGAEAFF.

This clone has a handful of counts. The chain carries TRBV4-1 and TRBJ2-2; 10 bases align to TRBD2. There are 19 residues in the CDR3. J was trimmed by 3 bases and V by 4 bases; bases with no gene match: 14. Germline lookup yields CDR1 MGHRA and CDR2 YSYEKL. Here the CDR3 DNA reads TGCGCCAGCAGCCCCAGAGTGGCTAGCGGGGGCCTTGACACCGGGGAGCTGTTTTTT. Encoded protein: CASSPRVASGGLDTGELFF.

This sequence joins TRBV3-1 (or the pseudogene TRBV3-2) and TRBJ2-3; 10 bases align to TRBD1. V lost 7 bases to trimming and J lost 4 bases; unmatched junction nucleotides: 11. The CDR3 loop spans 16 amino acids. CDR1 and CDR2 from the germline V gene are LGHDT and YNNKEL (reference sequence). The CDR3 loop reads CASTTTGGLRADTQYF. CDR3 coding DNA: TGTGCCAGCACAACGACAGGGGGCCTAAGGGCAGATACGCAGTATTTT.

V is TRBV7-8 and J is TRBJ2-5; TRBD2 matches at 12 bases. Germline V lookup: CDR1 SGHVS, CDR2 FQNEAQ. CDR3 size: 17 residues. V shed 4 bases and J 2 bases; nucleotides not matched to a gene: 8. CDR3 DNA sequence: TGTGCCAGCAGCTCACGACTAGCGGGGGCTTCACAAGAGACCCAGTACTTC. It codes for CASSSRLAGASQETQYF.

This chain uses TRBV18 with TRBJ2-1; TRBD1 might be the D (6 bases). Germline lookup yields CDR1 KGHSH and CDR2 LQKENI. The CDR3 runs to 15 residues. V was clipped by 6 bases and J by 2 bases, with 14 bases between them. The CDR3 sequence is CASSTGAGAYNEQFF. The CDR3 bases are TGTGCCAGCTCCACCGGGGCAGGGGCCTACAATGAGCAGTTCTTC.

Concerning this clone: Other DNA sequences in the sample encode the same CDR3. The DNA for the CDR3 is TGTGCCAGCAGTTTAAGCGGTGGGGAGACCCAGTACTTC. Encoded protein: CASSLSGGETQYF. The chain recombines TRBV12-3 or TRBV12-4 with TRBJ2-5, with TRBD2 as a possible D gene (5 bases). The CDR3 consists of 13 residues. Trimming shortened V by 2 bases and J by 5 bases, and 9 bases separated the two germline ends.